The sequence of this T cell receptor (beta chain) was determined in a study of long-term antiretroviral therapy in people with HIV. The immunoSEQ assay was v3.0, run at survey level. In sequencing, about 40,000-50,000 T-cell genomes per sample were targeted. TCRdb's table, derived via immunoSEQ multiplex PCR, lists solely in-frame clones and lacks some. The repertoire holds some 18,000 clones, around four fifths seen once, with around 14% in the top ten. Every HIV-positive participant received treatment in the United States. Germline loops: CDR1 LNHNV, CDR2 YYDKDF (reference sequence). Trimming cost V 0 bases and J 2 bases, with 11 bases left between them. CDR3 length: 16 amino acids. Study-wide results and limits: Sampling of blood ran from about 2003 to 2017, and older ART regimens were possibly in use. Whereas controls had wider CDR3 length ranges, HIV repertoires had narrower ones.

For this clone: Its specificity is not known.

The sequencing used unsorted PBMCs, collected about 2.1 years before starting antiretroviral therapy. V usage is TRBV15 and J usage is TRBJ2-1; no reliable D call. The TCR originated in a man under 40 with HIV. The CDR3 sequence: CATSRERGPPYNEQFF. CDR3 DNA: TGTGCCACCAGCAGAGAACGTGGCCCCCCCTACAATGAGCAGTTCTTC.